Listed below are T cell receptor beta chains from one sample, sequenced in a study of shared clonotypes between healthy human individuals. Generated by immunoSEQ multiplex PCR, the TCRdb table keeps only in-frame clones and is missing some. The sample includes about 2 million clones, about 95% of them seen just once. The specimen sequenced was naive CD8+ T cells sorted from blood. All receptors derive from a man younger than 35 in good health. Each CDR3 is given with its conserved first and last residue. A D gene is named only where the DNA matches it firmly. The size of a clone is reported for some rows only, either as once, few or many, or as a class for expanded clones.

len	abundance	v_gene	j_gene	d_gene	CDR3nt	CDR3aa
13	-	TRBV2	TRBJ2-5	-	TGTGCCAGCACCCTCAGGCTCCAAGAGACCCAGTACTTC	CASTLRLQETQYF
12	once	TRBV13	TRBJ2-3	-	TGTGCCAGCAGCTTAGGACAGGATACGCAGTATTTT	CASSLGQDTQYF
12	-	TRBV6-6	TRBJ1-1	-	TGTGCCAGCAGTTACGGTTTAACTGAAGCTTTCTTT	CASSYGLTEAFF
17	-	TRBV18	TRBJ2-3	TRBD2	TGTGCCAGCTCACCCACGGTTGGGACTACCTCCCCAGATACGCAGTATTTT	CASSPTVGTTSPDTQYF
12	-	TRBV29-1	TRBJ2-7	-	TGCAGCGTTGAACTGGGGGAATACGAGCAGTACTTC	CSVELGEYEQYF
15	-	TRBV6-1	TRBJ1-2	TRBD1	TGTGCCAGCAGTAAACAGGGGGCGAAACCATATGGCTACACCTTC	CASSKQGAKPYGYTF
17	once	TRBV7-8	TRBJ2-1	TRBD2	TGTGCCAGCAGCTTAGCCCTAGCGGGAGGTCACTACAATGAGCAGTTCTTC	CASSLALAGGHYNEQFF
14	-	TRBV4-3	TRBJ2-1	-	TGCGCCAGCAGCCAAGATATCGGGAACCTTGAGCAGTTCTTC	CASSQDIGNLEQFF
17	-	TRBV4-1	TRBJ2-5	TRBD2	TGCGCCAGCAGCCCTCAGGGACCGGAGCGGGGGTGGGAGACCCAGTACTTC	CASSPQGPERGWETQYF
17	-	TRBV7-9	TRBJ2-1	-	TGTGCCAGCAGCTTAGTTTCCCGGACAGCCCCAGGCGATGAGCAGTTCTTC	CASSLVSRTAPGDEQFF
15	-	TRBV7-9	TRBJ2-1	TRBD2	TGTGCCAGCAGCCCCAGCGGGGGGGCAACCATTGAGCAGTTCTTC	CASSPSGGATIEQFF
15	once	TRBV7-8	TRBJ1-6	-	TGTGCCAGCAGCTCATTCGGGACGGAAAATTCACCCCTCCACTTT	CASSSFGTENSPLHF
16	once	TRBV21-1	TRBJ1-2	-	TGTGCCAGCAGGCCACAGAAGAGTTGGGGTAAGTATGGCTACACCTTC	CASRPQKSWGKYGYTF
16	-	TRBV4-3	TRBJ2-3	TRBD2	TGCGCCAGCAGCCAAGAAGCGGGAGTAGGCACAGATACGCAGTATTTT	CASSQEAGVGTDTQYF
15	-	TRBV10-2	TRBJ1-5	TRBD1	TGCGCCAGCAGTGAGGGTCAGGGGGACTATCAGCCCCAGCATTTT	CASSEGQGDYQPQHF
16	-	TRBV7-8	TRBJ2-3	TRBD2	TGTGCCAGCAGCTTTCGGATGGGGGGGGTAACTGATACGCAGTATTTT	CASSFRMGGVTDTQYF
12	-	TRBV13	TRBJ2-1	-	TGTGCCAGCAGCTTTTTGATGGGTGAGCAGTTCTTC	CASSFLMGEQFF
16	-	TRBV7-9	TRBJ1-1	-	TGTGCCAGCAGCTCGATAGGAAGGGCAGCGAACACTGAAGCTTTCTTT	CASSSIGRAANTEAFF
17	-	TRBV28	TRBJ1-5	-	TGTGCCAGCAGTCCCAGGGGCAGGGAGTGGAGCAATCAGCCCCAGCATTTT	CASSPRGREWSNQPQHF
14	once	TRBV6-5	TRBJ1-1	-	TGTGCCAGCAGTTCCTTGACAGGGAACACTGAAGCTTTCTTT	CASSSLTGNTEAFF
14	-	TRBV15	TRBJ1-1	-	TGTGCCACCAGCAGAGAGGGCAAGAACACTGAAGCTTTCTTT	CATSREGKNTEAFF
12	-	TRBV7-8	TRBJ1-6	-	TGTGCCAGCGGCCCGGGGGGATCACCCCTCCACTTT	CASGPGGSPLHF
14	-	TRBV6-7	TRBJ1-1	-	TGTGCCAGCAGTTACTCTTGGGGGAGGACTGAAGCTTTCTTT	CASSYSWGRTEAFF
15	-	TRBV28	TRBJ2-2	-	TGTGCCAGCAGTTTTGTGGAGGGGGCATCCGGGGAGCTGTTTTTT	CASSFVEGASGELFF
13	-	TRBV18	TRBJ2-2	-	TGTGCCAGCTCCCCCGGGGACACCGGGGAGCTGTTTTTT	CASSPGDTGELFF
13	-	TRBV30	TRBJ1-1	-	TGTGCCTGGAGTGTTCGGGGGAACACTGAAGCTTTCTTT	CAWSVRGNTEAFF
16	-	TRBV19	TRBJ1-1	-	TGTGCCAGCCTACCGCGGCACCAACAGGGGAACACTGAAGCTTTCTTT	CASLPRHQQGNTEAFF
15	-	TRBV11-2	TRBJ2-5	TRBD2	TGTGCCAGCAGCTTAGTTGGGACTAGTCGAGAGACCCAGTACTTC	CASSLVGTSRETQYF
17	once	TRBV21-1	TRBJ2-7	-	TGTGCCAGCAACCTCTCGGGGGGCATCAGGGTTCTCTACGAGCAGTACTTC	CASNLSGGIRVLYEQYF
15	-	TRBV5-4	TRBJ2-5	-	TGTGCCAGCAGCTCCCCGGGACACACTCAAGAGACCCAGTACTTC	CASSSPGHTQETQYF
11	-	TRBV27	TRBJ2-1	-	TGTGCCAGCAGTTATGGTGTGGTGCAGTTCTTC	CASSYGVVQFF